This TCR beta chain was obtained from a study of PD-1 blockade in classical Hodgkin lymphoma. Study results and caveats: The study found that TCR diversity rose significantly by C4D1 in CD4+ but not CD8+ cells. Healthy donors were reported to have higher baseline TCR diversity than newly diagnosed patients.

In regard to this clone: As yet, its antigen is unknown.

TCRdb keeps only in-frame clones here, not all; method: immunoSEQ multiplex PCR. The sample includes approximately 96,000 clones, approximately 94% of them seen just once. Time point specified: cycle 4 day 1 (C4D1), after 6 weeks of nivolumab. After autologous stem cell transplantation all patients relapsed, and prior brentuximab vedotin exposure differed between cohorts. After removal of 4 bases from V and 0 bases from J, the junction contained 1 base not matched to a gene. This CDR3 has 15 residues. Per the germline V gene, CDR1 is SGHAT and CDR2 is FQNNGV. The chain is built from TRBV11-2 and TRBJ2-5, with TRBD2 matching 11 bases. The specimen comprised peripheral blood mononuclear cells (PBMCs), sampled before the fourth cycle of nivolumab. The source of this sequence is a human donor with classical Hodgkin lymphoma. The CDR3 sequence: CASSWGLADQETQYF. Here the CDR3 DNA reads TGTGCCAGCAGCTGGGGACTAGCGGACCAAGAGACCCAGTACTTC.